This TCR beta chain came from a study of shared clonotypes between healthy human individuals. Study outcomes and limitations: The authors expected sequencing depth to affect clonotype sharing among donors. Clonotypes that were shared across a few donors made up 4% to 6% of naive CD4 clonotypes.

About this clone itself: Antigen specificity is unknown.

Each subset's genomic DNA was shared equally among a number of immunoSEQ plates. The protocol was immunoSEQ multiplex PCR, while the TCRdb copy is restricted to in-frame clones and leaves out a portion. The table has about 980,000 clones, 70% to 85% seen once. CD4+ cells underwent separation, giving CD45RA+ naive and CD45RA-negative memory subsets. Sequenced: memory CD4+ T cells sorted from blood. Subset meaning: CD45RA-negative fraction. This TCR came from a man aged 18 to 30 in good health.

For the CDR3, the DNA is TGTGCCAGCAGCGCCATAGCGGGTGACTACAATGAGCAGTTCTTC. This sequence encodes CASSAIAGDYNEQFF. This chain joins TRBV9 and TRBJ2-1, with 7 bases matching TRBD2. The CDR3 is 15 residues long. In germline, CDR1 is SGDLS, CDR2 YYNGEE. Losses at the gene ends were 3 bases for V and 3 bases for J; bases not matched to a gene: 6.